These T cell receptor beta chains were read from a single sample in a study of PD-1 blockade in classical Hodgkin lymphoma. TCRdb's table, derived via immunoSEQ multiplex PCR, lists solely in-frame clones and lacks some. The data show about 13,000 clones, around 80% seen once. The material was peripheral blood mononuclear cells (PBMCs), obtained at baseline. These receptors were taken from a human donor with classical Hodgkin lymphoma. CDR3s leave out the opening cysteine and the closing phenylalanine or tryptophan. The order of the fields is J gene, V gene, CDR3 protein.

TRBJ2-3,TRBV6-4,ASSPQGQGTDTQY
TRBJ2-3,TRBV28,ASSSGETDTQY
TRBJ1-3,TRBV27,ASSPGLSSGNTIY
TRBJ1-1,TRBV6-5,ASSYLTGGWTEAF
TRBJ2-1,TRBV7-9,ASQSGAYNEQF
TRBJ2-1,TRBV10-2,ASLDFANHNEQF
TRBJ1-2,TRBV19,ASSIASAEYYGYT
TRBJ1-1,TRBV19,ASSISGGPNTEAF